In its sample, the clone carrying this TCR beta chain was seen a few times. The record originates from a study of patients and donors after allogeneic stem cell transplantation. TCRdb recomputed calls from the RT-PCR reads with MiXCR, one row per CDR3 protein. The table records about 210,000 distinct CDR3 sequences, about 37% of them present only once. V was shortened by 0 bases and J by 8 bases, with 16 bases between the two germline ends. In germline, CDR1 is DFQATT, CDR2 SNEGSKA (reference sequence). This CDR3 is built from 14 residues. Sequenced sample: blood, either unsorted or a sorted T cell fraction (not recorded which). V gene TRBV20-1 combines with J gene TRBJ1-2; D is undetermined. This receptor was obtained from a human donor who was either an allogeneic HSCT recipient or a stem cell or donor lymphocyte infusion donor (not recorded which). It is not recorded whose cells these are; they may come from a transplant donor. The CDR3 nucleotides read TGCAGTGCTAGAGATAGCCAGGCGGGAGACGGCTACACCTTC. It translates to CSARDSQAGDGYTF.